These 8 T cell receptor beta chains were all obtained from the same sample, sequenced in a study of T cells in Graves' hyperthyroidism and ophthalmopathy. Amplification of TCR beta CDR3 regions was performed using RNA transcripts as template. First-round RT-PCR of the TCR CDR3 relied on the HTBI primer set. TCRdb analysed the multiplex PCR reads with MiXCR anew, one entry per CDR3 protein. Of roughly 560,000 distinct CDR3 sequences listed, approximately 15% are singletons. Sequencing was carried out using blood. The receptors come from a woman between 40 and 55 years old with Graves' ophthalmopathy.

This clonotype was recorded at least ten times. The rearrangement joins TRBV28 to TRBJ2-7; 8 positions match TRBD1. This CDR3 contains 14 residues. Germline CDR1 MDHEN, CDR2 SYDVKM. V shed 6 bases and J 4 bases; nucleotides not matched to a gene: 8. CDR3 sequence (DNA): TGTGCCAGCAGACCGACAGGGGACGGGTACGAGCAGTACTTC. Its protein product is CASRPTGDGYEQYF.

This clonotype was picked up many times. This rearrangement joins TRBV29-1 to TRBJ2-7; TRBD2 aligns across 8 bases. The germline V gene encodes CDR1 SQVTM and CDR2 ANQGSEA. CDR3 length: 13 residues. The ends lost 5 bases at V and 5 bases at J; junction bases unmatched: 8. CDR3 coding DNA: TGCAGCGTTAAGGGACTAGAATCAGACGAGCAGTACTTC. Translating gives CSVKGLESDEQYF.

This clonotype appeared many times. The CDR3 reads CASSATGGLYDEQYF. The CDR3 nucleotides read TGTGCCAGCTCCGCGACAGGGGGACTTTACGACGAGCAGTACTTC. The chain has TRBV18 and TRBJ2-7, with 9 bases aligning to TRBD1. This CDR3 comprises 15 residues. Looked up from germline, CDR1 is KGHSH and CDR2 is LQKENI. Trimming cost V 6 bases and J 5 bases; bases outside gene matches: 11.

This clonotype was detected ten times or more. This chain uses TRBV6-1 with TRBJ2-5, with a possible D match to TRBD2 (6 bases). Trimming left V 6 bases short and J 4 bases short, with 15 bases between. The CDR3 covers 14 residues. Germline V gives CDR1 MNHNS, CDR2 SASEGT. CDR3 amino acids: CASSETGVGETQYF. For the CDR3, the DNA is TGTGCCAGCAGCGAAACGGGGGTTGGAGAGACCCAGTACTTC.

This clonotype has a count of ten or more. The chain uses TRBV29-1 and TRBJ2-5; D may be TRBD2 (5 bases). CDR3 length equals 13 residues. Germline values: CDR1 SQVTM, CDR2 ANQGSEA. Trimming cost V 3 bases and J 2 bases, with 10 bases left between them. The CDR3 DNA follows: TGCAGCGTTGAGCTGGGAGTGCAAGAGACCCAGTACTTC. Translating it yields CSVELGVQETQYF.

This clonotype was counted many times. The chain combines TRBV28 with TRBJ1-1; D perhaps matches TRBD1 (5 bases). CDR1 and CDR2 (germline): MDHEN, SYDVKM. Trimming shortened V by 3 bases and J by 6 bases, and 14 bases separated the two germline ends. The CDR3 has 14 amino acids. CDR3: CASSLTGTVAEAFF. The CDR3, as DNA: TGTGCCAGCAGTTTGACCGGGACCGTCGCTGAAGCTTTCTTT.

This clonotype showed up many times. For the CDR3, the DNA is TGTGCCAGCAGTTCCCGGACAGTACTCTACGAGCAGTACTTC. Its translation is CASSSRTVLYEQYF. The J gene is TRBJ2-7, the V gene TRBV28; weak D call: TRBD1 (6 bases). CDR3 length equals 14 residues. Germline V gene data show CDR1 as MDHEN and CDR2 as SYDVKM. V shed 4 bases and J shed 3 bases, with 13 bases lying between them.

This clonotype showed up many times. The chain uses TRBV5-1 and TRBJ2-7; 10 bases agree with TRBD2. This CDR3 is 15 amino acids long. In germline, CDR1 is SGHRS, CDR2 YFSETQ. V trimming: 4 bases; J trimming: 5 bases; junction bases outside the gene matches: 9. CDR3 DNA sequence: TGCGCCAGCAGCCAAGCTCTAGCGGGAGTCCACGAGCAGTACTTC. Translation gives CASSQALAGVHEQYF.